This T cell receptor (beta chain) derives from a study of technical replicates of blood from several donors. Produced via immunoSEQ multiplex PCR; TCRdb's table is partial and in-frame only. The sample carries about 70,000 clones, around 88% recorded once. This clone was seen more than once but under ten times. The CDR3 covers 12 residues. Per germline, CDR1 SGDLS and CDR2 YYNGEE. V lost 5 bases and J lost 9, with 15 bases in between. The sequencing input was PBMCs. This receptor was obtained from a human donor in good health. Some clones in this sample may be carry-over from other donors' samples. The V gene is TRBV9, the J gene TRBJ2-7; D gene uncertain. CDR3 DNA sequence: TGTGCCAGCAGTTCCGACTCCGTCGGGCAGTACTTC. Translated, it gives CASSSDSVGQYF.